The clone carrying this T cell receptor (beta chain) was counted only a few times. V lost 1 base and J lost 5; bases outside the gene matches: 6. The CDR3 sequence is 16 residues long. Per the germline V gene, CDR1 is SGDLS and CDR2 is YYNGEE. TCRdb keeps only in-frame clones here, not all; method: immunoSEQ multiplex PCR. The sample yields 90,000 to 120,000 clones, 85% to 90% seen once. The data are from a study of blood T cell repertoires in COVID-19. The TCR originated in a man aged 50-59 years with acute or convalescent COVID-19. The sample was peripheral blood. This chain links TRBV9 with TRBJ1-6, with 7 bases identical to TRBD1. The CDR3 DNA follows: TGTGCCAGCAGCGTATCCGGGACAGCAAATAATTCACCCCTCCACTTT. This encodes CASSVSGTANNSPLHF.